The next 32 T cell receptor beta chains were all read from a single sample in a study of cytomegalovirus exposure and HLA in healthy donors. 13 Jbeta primers and 60 Vbeta primers were used for the PCR. Clones were sequenced by immunoSEQ multiplex PCR, and TCRdb holds only the in-frame ones, with some missing. The sample lists fewer than 250,000 clones, 70% to 90% occurring once. Sequenced: PBMCs. The receptor set was obtained from a man aged 25 to 40 in good health and CMV-seronegative.

This chain connects TRBV28 to TRBJ2-7; 13 nucleotides align to TRBD2. This CDR3 spans 15 amino acids. Germline assignment: CDR1 MDHEN and CDR2 SYDVKM. Unmatched junction bases numbered 4, after V lost 6 bases and J lost 2 bases. The CDR3 spells CASRPTSGGAYEQYF. The CDR3 DNA sequence: TGTGCCAGCAGACCAACTAGCGGGGGGGCCTACGAGCAGTACTTC.

The chain joins TRBV6-6 to TRBJ2-7, with D perhaps matching TRBD1 (7 bases). Trimming stripped 2 bases from V and 0 bases from J, with 11 bases between. The CDR3 is 15 amino acids. Per germline, CDR1 MNHNY and CDR2 SVGAGI (reference sequence). CDR3 sequence reads: CASSYRGTVSYEQYF. The CDR3 nucleotides read TGTGCCAGCAGTTACCGCGGGACAGTCTCCTACGAGCAGTACTTC.

This chain joins TRBV5-1 and TRBJ2-3; TRBD2 matches at 13 bases. The trim removed 3 bases at V and 8 bases at J, leaving 9 bases unmatched. Germline CDR1 reads SGHRS; CDR2 reads YFSETQ. The CDR3 runs 16 residues. The CDR3 sequence is CASSSSGTSGVVTQYF. In DNA, the CDR3 is TGCGCCAGCAGCTCCTCCGGGACTAGCGGGGTAGTTACGCAGTATTTT. The variable domain in full, with the rest retrieved from reference TRBV5-1 and TRBJ2-3, is KAGVTQTPRYLIKTRGQQVTLSCSPISGHRSVSWYQQTPGQGLQFLFEYFSETQRNKGNFPGRFSGRQFSNSRSEMNVSTLELGDSALYLCASSSSGTSGVVTQYFGPGTRLTVL.

The chain couples TRBV5-6 to TRBJ2-7; D is uncertain. Germline loops: CDR1 SGHDT, CDR2 YYEEEE. The CDR3 totals 11 residues. Trimming pared 1 base from V and 5 bases from J, leaving 4 bases between. The CDR3 spells CASSLTDEQYF. The CDR3 coding sequence is TGTGCCAGCAGCTTGACTGACGAGCAGTACTTC.

This clone was seen a handful of times. CDR3 sequence (DNA): TGTGCCAGCAGCCAACCCCGGCAGGGATATGTCTCCTACAATGAGCAGTTCTTC. Encoded protein: CASSQPRQGYVSYNEQFF. V usage is TRBV5-8 and J usage is TRBJ2-1; D is perhaps TRBD1 (5 bases). CDR3 length equals 18 residues. Trimming cost V 4 bases and J 0 bases, with 20 bases left between them. Germline CDR1 and CDR2: SGHTS and YDEGEE.

The chain joins TRBV7-9 to TRBJ2-3; D is perhaps TRBD1 (7 bases). The germline gives CDR1 SEHNR, CDR2 FQNEAQ (reference sequence). V was shortened by 4 bases and J by 2 bases, with 22 bases between the two germline ends. The CDR3 extends over 18 amino acids. The CDR3, as DNA: TGTGCCAGCAGCTCAAGGCAGGGGGGCCCCTTTATCACAGATACGCAGTATTTT. This sequence encodes CASSSRQGGPFITDTQYF.

The chain is built from TRBV5-4 and TRBJ1-2, with TRBD1 as a possible D gene (6 bases). The CDR3 has 16 residues. Germline V gene lookup returns CDR1 SGHNT and CDR2 YYREEE (reference sequence). Trimming removed 0 bases from V and 4 bases from J, with 16 bases in between. DNA of the CDR3: TGTGCCAGCAGCTTGGAGTCAGGGACAAACCTCTATGGCTACACCTTC. Protein sequence: CASSLESGTNLYGYTF.

This clone was observed a handful of times. The V call is TRBV11-2, the J call TRBJ2-7; TRBD2 aligns across 8 bases. Germline V gene sequence: CDR1 SGHAT, CDR2 FQNNGV. V dropped 0 bases and J dropped 5; count of bases not matched to a gene: 9. This CDR3 spans 16 amino acids. The CDR3 spells CASSLDSGTRSNEQYF. In nucleotides, the CDR3 is TGTGCCAGCAGCTTAGACTCCGGGACTAGGTCTAACGAGCAGTACTTC.

As for this clone: No DNA is shown, since the ends of the CDR3 on it are uncertain; the CDR3 is the one TCRdb lists. The CDR3 sequence: CASSFGQGAAYNEQFF. The chain links TRBV12-1 to TRBJ2-1; the table gives TRBD1 as D, unverified against the DNA. TRBV12-1 is tagged as a pseudogene. The CDR3 spans 16 residues, counting both ends.

This clone was counted a few times. The rearrangement uses TRBV28 and TRBJ2-7; D possibly corresponds to TRBD2 (6 bases). The CDR3 spans 14 residues. Germline V gives CDR1 MDHEN, CDR2 SYDVKM. Trimming pared 8 bases from V and 2 bases from J, leaving 16 bases between. CDR3: CASSVGGRTYEQYF. Here the CDR3 DNA reads TGTGCCAGCTCCGTCGGGGGACGGACCTACGAGCAGTACTTC.

This rearrangement joins TRBV7-9 to TRBJ1-2; TRBD1 is a possible D gene (6 bases). Germline lookup yields CDR1 SEHNR and CDR2 FQNEAQ (reference sequence). The CDR3 has 14 amino acids. The V gene lost 3 bases and the J gene lost 5 bases, with 13 bases spanning the gap. This CDR3 is CASSFTTGTYGYTF. The CDR3, as DNA: TGTGCCAGCAGCTTTACTACAGGGACGTATGGCTACACCTTC.

The chain couples TRBV6-8 to TRBJ1-4, with D maybe TRBD1 (6 bases). Germline CDR1 and CDR2: MNHGY and SAAAGT. The CDR3 covers 17 residues. Trimming pared 4 bases from V and 4 bases from J, leaving 19 bases between. The CDR3 DNA reads TGTGCCAGCAGTTGCCTCTTATGGGACAAAGGTAATGAAAAACTGTTTTTT. It codes for CASSCLLWDKGNEKLFF.

This clone was counted many times. This chain connects TRBV4-1 to TRBJ2-1; TRBD2 is a possible D gene (6 bases). This CDR3 has 14 amino acids. V shed 6 bases and J shed 5 bases, with 14 bases lying between them. The V gene's germline CDR1 is MGHRA and CDR2 YSYEKL. The CDR3 loop reads CASSPLTSNNEQFF. The CDR3 DNA reads TGCGCCAGCAGTCCTCTCACTAGCAACAATGAGCAGTTCTTC.

The chain combines TRBV9 with TRBJ1-1; 9 nucleotides agree with TRBD1. The germline CDR1 and CDR2 sequences are SGDLS and YYNGEE. V shed 4 bases, J shed 7 bases, and the junction held 11 bases outside the gene matches. CDR3 size: 15 residues. The CDR3 DNA is TGTGCCAGCAGCACTCAAACAGGGGGCTTGGGTGAAGCTTTCTTT. Translating gives CASSTQTGGLGEAFF.

This sequence joins TRBV6-1 and TRBJ1-5; TRBD1 is a possible D gene (5 bases). The ends were cut back, 3 bases at V and 0 bases at J, with 15 bases in the middle. Germline values: CDR1 MNHNS, CDR2 SASEGT. The CDR3 is made up of 17 amino acids. DNA for the CDR3: TGTGCCAGCAGTGATTGGAGACAGTCCTATAGCAATCAGCCCCAGCATTTT. It translates to CASSDWRQSYSNQPQHF.

This sequence joins TRBV5-1 and TRBJ2-7; the D gene is possibly TRBD2 (6 bases). Trimming cost V 4 bases and J 3 bases, with 17 bases left between them. This CDR3 region has 15 residues. The V gene's germline CDR1 is SGHRS and CDR2 YFSETQ. The CDR3 DNA is TGCGCCAGCAGCACACCCGAGCGGGCCCACTACGAGCAGTACTTC. Residues: CASSTPERAHYEQYF.

Notes on this clone: The same CDR3 arises from other DNA sequences in this sample as well. The J gene is TRBJ2-3, the V gene TRBV5-6; D is undetermined. The CDR3 spans 14 residues. Deletions cut 1 base from V and 0 bases from J, with 6 bases between. The germline V gene encodes CDR1 SGHDT and CDR2 YYEEEE. The CDR3 DNA reads TGTGCCAGCAGCTTGACACCTAGCACAGATACGCAGTATTTT. Encoded protein: CASSLTPSTDTQYF. Combining the CDR3 with reference TRBV5-6 and TRBJ2-3 gives the whole variable domain DAGVTQSPTHLIKTRGQQVTLRCSPKSGHDTVSWYQQALGQGPQFIFQYYEEEERQRGNFPDRFSGHQFPNYSSELNVNALLLGDSALYLCASSLTPSTDTQYFGPGTRLTVL.

The rearrangement links TRBV27 to TRBJ2-1; tentatively, D is TRBD2 (5 bases). Germline V gives CDR1 MNHEY, CDR2 SMNVEV (reference sequence). Trimming left V 3 bases short and J 8 bases short, with 17 bases between. This CDR3 has 15 residues. CDR3 coding DNA: TGTGCCAGCAGTTTGGGGTTTGGAGGCCCTGATGAGCAGTTCTTC. Protein sequence: CASSLGFGGPDEQFF.

This clone came up once. This chain uses TRBV29-1 with TRBJ2-2; 10 nucleotides line up with TRBD1. The V gene end was trimmed by 7 bases and the J gene end by 4 bases; junction bases not matched to a gene: 3. The V gene's germline CDR1 is SQVTM and CDR2 ANQGSEA. The CDR3 spans 13 residues. Here the CDR3 reads CSARTGGTGELFF. CDR3 in DNA: TGCAGCGCTCGGACAGGGGGCACCGGGGAGCTGTTTTTT.

V and J are TRBV2 and TRBJ2-7; 13 nucleotides line up with TRBD2. Germline V gene data show CDR1 as SNHLY and CDR2 as FYNNEI. The CDR3 length is 15 residues. V dropped 7 bases and J dropped 4; count of bases not matched to a gene: 7. The CDR3 is CASTPTSGGYYEQYF. CDR3 DNA: TGTGCCAGCACCCCGACTAGCGGGGGGTATTACGAGCAGTACTTC.

The table lists this clone with a count of one. The V and J genes are TRBV28 and TRBJ2-7, with 8 positions matching TRBD1. Germline-derived CDR1 and CDR2 are MDHEN and SYDVKM. V shed 5 bases and J 2 bases; nucleotides not matched to a gene: 5. CDR3 length: 14 residues. The CDR3 bases are TGTGCCAGCAGTGGACAGGGATTTCCCTACGAGCAGTACTTC. It specifies CASSGQGFPYEQYF.

This clone was picked up one time. V usage is TRBV5-1 and J usage is TRBJ1-4; 9 nucleotides align to TRBD1. Germline V gene sequence: CDR1 SGHRS, CDR2 YFSETQ. The CDR3 is 16 residues long. The V segment lost 3 bases and the J segment 7 bases; nucleotides outside the gene matches: 10. In DNA form, the CDR3 reads TGCGCCAGCAGCTCCCCCCCGGGACAGGGAGGTGAAAAACTGTTTTTT. Protein: CASSSPPGQGGEKLFF.

The chain has TRBV4-2 and TRBJ1-6; D gene unclear. CDR3 length: 17 residues. Trimming stripped 0 bases from V and 0 bases from J, with 9 bases between. Germline V gene lookup returns CDR1 LGHNA and CDR2 YNFKEQ. The CDR3 is CASSQDNGNSYNSPLHF. The CDR3 DNA reads as TGTGCCAGCAGCCAAGATAACGGTAACTCCTATAATTCACCCCTCCACTTT.

The rearrangement uses TRBV5-5 and TRBJ1-2; D ambiguous. The CDR3 has 15 residues. Trimming took off 0 bases at V and 0 bases at J, with 9 bases between the two ends. Per the germline V gene, CDR1 is SGHKS and CDR2 is YYEKEE (reference sequence). CDR3 loop: CASSLGHTSNYGYTF. As DNA, the CDR3 is TGTGCCAGCAGCTTGGGGCACACCTCTAACTATGGCTACACCTTC. Filled out from reference TRBV5-5 and TRBJ1-2, the complete variable domain reads DAGVTQSPTHLIKTRGQQVTLRCSPISGHKSVSWYQQVLGQGPQFIFQYYEKEERGRGNFPDRFSARQFPNYSSELNVNALLLGDSALYLCASSLGHTSNYGYTFGSGTRLTVV.

The DNA of the CDR3 is TGTGCCAGTAGAGGGACAACCTCGTATAATTCACCCCTCCACTTT. Protein product: CASRGTTSYNSPLHF. This sequence joins TRBV19 and TRBJ1-6; tentative D call: TRBD1 (6 bases). From germline, CDR1 is LNHDA and CDR2 SQIVND (reference sequence). This CDR3 region has 15 residues. V gave up 6 bases and J gave up 4 bases, with 13 bases separating them.

V is TRBV29-1 and J is TRBJ1-5; D ambiguous. Trimming left V 4 bases short and J 5 bases short, with 12 bases between. CDR3 size: 13 residues. Germline CDR1 reads SQVTM; CDR2 reads ANQGSEA. Written as DNA, the CDR3 is TGCAGCGTTGGGCCGGGTCCGGATCAGCCCCAGCATTTT. Protein product: CSVGPGPDQPQHF.

The V call is TRBV19, the J call TRBJ2-7; D might be TRBD1 (5 bases). Looked up from germline, CDR1 is LNHDA and CDR2 is SQIVND (reference sequence). The V end was cut by 3 bases, the J end by 3 bases, with 12 bases between. There are 14 residues in the CDR3. CDR3 bases: TGTGCCAGTAGTATCTCCAGGGCCCACTACGAGCAGTACTTC. It is translated as CASSISRAHYEQYF.

V and J are TRBV13 and TRBJ2-1; D is possibly TRBD1 (8 bases). CDR3 length equals 15 residues. The germline gives CDR1 PRHDT, CDR2 FYEKMQ (reference sequence). Trimming removed 7 bases at V and 3 bases at J, with 16 bases between. In nucleotides, the CDR3 is TGTGCCAGCAACTACAGGGGGAGGGGCTACAATGAGCAGTTCTTC. Residues: CASNYRGRGYNEQFF.

This clone was seen once. An end of the junction differs from the germline gene, which may be a read error. This chain links TRBV28 with TRBJ1-4, with D possibly being TRBD1 (6 bases). From germline, CDR1 is MDHEN and CDR2 SYDVKM. This CDR3 comprises 11 residues. The CDR3 is CGTRGNEKLFF. The DNA of the CDR3 is TGCGGGACAAGGGGAAATGAAAAACTGTTTTTT.

CDR3 DNA sequence: TGTGCCAGCAGCCTTAGTCCAGGGTTCCCCACAGATACGCAGTATTTT. Translated: CASSLSPGFPTDTQYF. The chain combines TRBV4-2 with TRBJ2-3; D is possibly TRBD1 (5 bases). Germline V gene sequence: CDR1 LGHNA, CDR2 YNFKEQ. There are 16 residues in the CDR3. Trimming cost V 4 bases and J 2 bases, with 16 bases left between them.

The chain links TRBV6-5 to TRBJ2-7; TRBD1 aligns across 10 bases. V trimming: 5 bases; J trimming: 11 bases; junction bases outside the gene matches: 3. The CDR3 is 11 amino acids. The germline V gene encodes CDR1 MNHEY and CDR2 SVGAGI. DNA for the CDR3: TGTGCCAGCAGTCCCGGGACAGGGGAGTACTTC. Protein sequence: CASSPGTGEYF.

This clone was observed a few times. The chain employs TRBV9 and TRBJ2-5; TRBD1 matches at 7 bases. Trimming cost V 0 bases and J 6 bases; bases outside gene matches: 8. Per germline, CDR1 SGDLS and CDR2 YYNGEE. There are 15 residues in the CDR3. The CDR3 sequence is CASSVGQGGVKTQYF. CDR3 coding DNA: TGTGCCAGCAGCGTAGGACAGGGTGGAGTAAAGACCCAGTACTTC.